One and the same sample provided the 20 T cell receptor beta chains below, sequenced in a study of cytomegalovirus exposure and HLA in healthy donors. Sequenced by immunoSEQ multiplex PCR; TCRdb stores in-frame clones only, minus some. Here the sample spans fewer than 130,000 clones, around nine tenths being singletons. The sequenced material came from PBMCs. All receptors derive from a woman under 40 in good health and CMV-seropositive.

The chain recombines TRBV4-2 with TRBJ2-3, with 11 bases fitting TRBD1. V dropped 1 base and J dropped 4; count of bases not matched to a gene: 1. Germline V gene data show CDR1 as LGHNA and CDR2 as YNFKEQ. The CDR3 covers 15 residues. CDR3 DNA: TGTGCCAGCAGCCAAGGGACAGGGGGCGCAGATACGCAGTATTTT. It yields the protein CASSQGTGGADTQYF.

The chain carries TRBV5-1 and TRBJ2-2; TRBD2 agrees at 14 bases. The junction had 4 bases not matched to a gene; V was cut back by 0 bases and J by 6 bases. The CDR3 is made up of 17 amino acids. Germline V gives CDR1 SGHRS, CDR2 YFSETQ. The CDR3 region has the DNA TGCGCCAGCAGCTTGGGACTAGCGGGAGGGCCGGCCGGGGAGCTGTTTTTT. This gives the protein CASSLGLAGGPAGELFF.

The CDR3 reads CASSVVSLSNQPQHF. The CDR3 DNA reads TGTGCCAGCAGCGTAGTTTCTCTCAGCAATCAGCCCCAGCATTTT. The chain couples TRBV9 to TRBJ1-5; D gene unclear. Germline CDR1 is SGDLS and CDR2 is YYNGEE. The CDR3 is made up of 15 amino acids. Trimming pared 0 bases from V and 1 base from J, leaving 8 bases between.

This rearrangement joins TRBV28 to TRBJ2-7, with D maybe TRBD1 (5 bases). The CDR3 loop spans 11 amino acids. Trimming stripped 7 bases from V and 4 bases from J, with 8 bases between. Per germline, CDR1 MDHEN and CDR2 SYDVKM. The CDR3 here is CASTRQYEQYF. The CDR3 DNA sequence: TGTGCCAGCACACGACAGTACGAGCAGTACTTC.

The genes are TRBV4-1 and TRBJ1-2; 10 bases are a match to TRBD1. The V gene end was trimmed by 5 bases and the J gene end by 8 bases; junction bases not matched to a gene: 20. The CDR3 has 18 residues. Germline V gene lookup returns CDR1 MGHRA and CDR2 YSYEKL. The CDR3 DNA reads TGCGCCAGCAGCACGATACGGTCTGGGACAGGGGTGGTTAACGGCTACACCTTC. It specifies CASSTIRSGTGVVNGYTF.

V gene TRBV4-1 combines with J gene TRBJ2-7; possible D gene TRBD2, 6 bases. This CDR3 region has 14 residues. Trimming shortened V by 6 bases and J by 1 base, and 13 bases separated the two germline ends. The V gene's germline CDR1 is MGHRA and CDR2 YSYEKL. CDR3 DNA sequence: TGCGCCAGCAGAATGGGACTCAATTCCTACGAGCAGTACTTC. Amino acid sequence: CASRMGLNSYEQYF.

The chain links TRBV2 to TRBJ2-7, with D possibly TRBD2 on 6 matching bases. The length of the CDR3 is 13 residues. V lost 10 bases and J 3 bases, leaving 16 bases between the germline ends. CDR1 and CDR2 (germline): SNHLY, FYNNEI. The CDR3 sequence is CATTRGAIYEQYF. The CDR3 nucleotides are TGTGCCACTACGCGGGGCGCGATCTACGAGCAGTACTTC.

In this sample, this clone turned up a few times. This chain connects TRBV5-1 to TRBJ2-2; D remains unclear. Per the germline V gene, CDR1 is SGHRS and CDR2 is YFSETQ. V was clipped by 5 bases and J by 6 bases, with 11 bases between them. The CDR3 covers 13 residues. The DNA of the CDR3 is TGCGCCAGCAGGCTAGGAGTTTCCGGGGAGCTGTTTTTT. Residues: CASRLGVSGELFF.

This clone was seen more than once but under ten times. The limits of the CDR3 on the DNA are not certain, so only TCRdb's listed CDR3 is given. CDR3 sequence: CASSSSEGGYNEQFF. The V and J genes are TRBV7-2 and TRBJ2-1; the table assigns TRBD2, which was not confirmed against the DNA. The CDR3 comprises 15 residues, both ends counted. Per the germline V gene, CDR1 is SGHTA and CDR2 is FQGNSA.

The chain couples TRBV18 to TRBJ2-5, with 9 bases matching TRBD1. This CDR3 spans 14 amino acids. V dropped 3 bases and J dropped 4; count of bases not matched to a gene: 3. Germline V gene lookup returns CDR1 KGHSH and CDR2 LQKENI. For the CDR3, the DNA is TGTGCCAGCTCACCGGGACAGGGAGGAGAGACCCAGTACTTC. It specifies CASSPGQGGETQYF.

The V call is TRBV13, the J call TRBJ2-7; 8 bases are shared with TRBD1. This CDR3 region has 14 residues. Germline CDR1 reads PRHDT; CDR2 reads FYEKMQ (reference sequence). After removal of 4 bases from V and 9 bases from J, the junction contained 11 bases not matched to a gene. In nucleotides, the CDR3 is TGTGCCAGCAGCTCGGGACAGGAGATACGAGGGCAGTACTTC. It translates to CASSSGQEIRGQYF.

This chain joins TRBV6-5 and TRBJ2-2; 8 positions agree with TRBD2. The germline V gene encodes CDR1 MNHEY and CDR2 SVGAGI. Germline trimming cut 8 bases from V and 1 base from J; bases unmatched to any gene: 3. The CDR3 is made up of 14 amino acids. The CDR3 DNA reads as TGTGCCAGCCGGGGGGGATTGAACACCGGGGAGCTGTTTTTT. It encodes CASRGGLNTGELFF.

The chain recombines TRBV5-1 with TRBJ2-3; 7 positions agree with TRBD2. After removal of 0 bases from V and 4 bases from J, the junction contained 5 bases not matched to a gene. The CDR3 is made up of 15 amino acids. The V gene's germline CDR1 is SGHRS and CDR2 YFSETQ. The CDR3 loop is CASSLAGRISDTQYF. CDR3 nucleotide sequence: TGCGCCAGCAGCTTGGCCGGGAGGATTTCAGATACGCAGTATTTT.

The rearrangement uses TRBV5-4 and TRBJ2-6; D might be TRBD1 (6 bases). This CDR3 has 17 residues. Germline CDR1 SGHNT, CDR2 YYREEE (reference sequence). The ends were cut back, 0 bases at V and 0 bases at J, with 10 bases in the middle. This CDR3 reads CASSLESGASGANVLTF. CDR3 DNA: TGTGCCAGCAGCTTGGAGTCAGGGGCCTCTGGGGCCAACGTCCTGACTTTC.

J is TRBJ2-1 and V is TRBV5-6; D gene unclear. Between the trimmed V and J ends, which lost 7 bases and 0 bases, there was a span of 11 bases. Germline V gene lookup returns CDR1 SGHDT and CDR2 YYEEEE. There are 14 residues in the CDR3. The CDR3 reads CASRTSGSYNEQFF. The CDR3 DNA reads as TGTGCCAGCCGCACGTCAGGCTCCTACAATGAGCAGTTCTTC.

The gene calls are TRBV30 and TRBJ1-2; 10 bases map to TRBD1. Germline-derived CDR1 and CDR2 are GTSNPN and SVGIG (reference sequence). CDR3 size: 11 residues. The V and J ends lost 8 bases and 5 bases, in that order; junction bases with no gene match: 2. In nucleotides, the CDR3 is TGTGCCCAGGGACAGGGGTATGGCTACACCTTC. Its translation is CAQGQGYGYTF.

This clone occurred a few times. The J gene is TRBJ1-2, the V gene TRBV9; 9 bases map to TRBD1. CDR1 and CDR2 from the germline V gene are SGDLS and YYNGEE. The length of the CDR3 is 13 residues. Trimming at V came to 6 bases and at J to 6 bases, leaving 6 bases not matched to a gene. The CDR3 loop is CASKKQGADGYTF. CDR3 bases: TGTGCCAGCAAAAAACAGGGGGCGGATGGCTACACCTTC.

V and J are TRBV4-1 and TRBJ1-5; D may be TRBD1 (6 bases). The CDR3 spans 15 residues. Trimming shortened V by 2 bases and J by 4 bases, and 12 bases separated the two germline ends. The germline CDR1 and CDR2 sequences are MGHRA and YSYEKL. CDR3 DNA sequence: TGCGCCAGCAGCCAACAAGGACAGCCTAATCAGCCCCAGCATTTT. This sequence encodes CASSQQGQPNQPQHF.

V usage is TRBV5-5 and J usage is TRBJ1-2, with D possibly matching TRBD1 (5 bases). This CDR3 has 14 residues. Germline lookup yields CDR1 SGHKS and CDR2 YYEKEE (reference sequence). Between the trimmed V and J ends, which lost 2 bases and 7 bases, there was a span of 15 bases. The CDR3 sequence: CASSFTGLRFGYTF. The CDR3, as DNA: TGTGCCAGCAGCTTTACAGGCCTAAGATTTGGCTACACCTTC.

The chain recombines TRBV6-1 with TRBJ2-7; TRBD1 aligns across 8 bases. Trimming at V came to 4 bases and at J to 3 bases, leaving 5 bases not matched to a gene. The CDR3 has 14 residues. Germline loops: CDR1 MNHNS, CDR2 SASEGT. The CDR3 protein is CASSARTGNYEQYF. CDR3 nucleotides: TGTGCCAGCAGTGCACGGACAGGGAACTACGAGCAGTACTTC.